What follows are 15 T cell receptor beta chains derived from one specimen sequenced in a study of blood T cell repertoires in COVID-19. Using immunoSEQ multiplex PCR, the repertoire was profiled, and TCRdb retains in-frame clones only, with some absent. The repertoire has around 310,000 clones, roughly 86% of them found once; the top ten carry roughly a tenth. Sequencing was performed on PBMCs or T cells enriched from blood (not recorded which). The receptors shown here come from a woman between 25 and 40 years old who had recovered from COVID-19.

This chain uses TRBV6-5 with TRBJ1-1, with a weak D call TRBD1 (5 bases). The V gene's germline CDR1 is MNHEY and CDR2 SVGAGI. The V end lost 7 bases, the J end lost 6 bases, and 15 bases lay between the germline ends. The CDR3 is 13 residues long. CDR3 region: CASIQGGRAEAFF. Written as DNA, the CDR3 is TGTGCCAGCATCCAGGGAGGTAGGGCTGAAGCTTTCTTT.

J is TRBJ2-2 and V is TRBV2, with D perhaps matching TRBD1 (5 bases). The germline CDR1 and CDR2 sequences are SNHLY and FYNNEI. The CDR3 covers 14 residues. The V end lost 3 bases, the J end lost 4 bases, and 9 bases lay between the germline ends. This chain's CDR3 is CASSETESTGELFF. The DNA of the CDR3 is TGTGCCAGCAGTGAGACAGAAAGCACCGGGGAGCTGTTTTTT.

In the case of this clone: The same CDR3 is also encoded by other DNA sequences in this sample. V usage is TRBV18 and J usage is TRBJ1-1; D call uncertain. CDR1 is KGHSH and CDR2 is LQKENI in the germline V gene. There are 13 residues in the CDR3. V lost 3 bases to trimming and J lost 1 base, with 6 bases between them. The CDR3 DNA reads as TGTGCCAGCTCACCGGGAGAGAACACTGAAGCTTTCTTT. It is translated as CASSPGENTEAFF.

This sequence joins TRBV10-3 and TRBJ2-5, with 7 bases identical to TRBD2. J gave up 0 bases and V 2 bases, and 0 bases lay outside the gene matches. This CDR3 has 14 residues. Germline loops: CDR1 ENHRY, CDR2 SYGVKD. Written as DNA, the CDR3 is TGTGCCATCAGTGAGGGACTAGACCAAGAGACCCAGTACTTC. Protein: CAISEGLDQETQYF.

This clone has only one observation. The genes are TRBV23-1 and TRBJ2-3, with D possibly matching TRBD1 (5 bases). TRBV23-1 is sorted into the ORF group, with uncertain function. V lost 0 bases, J lost 0 bases, and 13 bases lay in between. The CDR3 is 17 amino acids. Here the CDR3 reads CASSQSSGRASTDTQYF. DNA for the CDR3: TGCGCCAGCAGTCAATCATCCGGCAGGGCGAGCACAGATACGCAGTATTTT.

This chain links TRBV13 with TRBJ2-5, with 8 bases that match TRBD2. J gave up 4 bases and V 5 bases, and 12 bases lay outside the gene matches. This CDR3 has 16 amino acids. CDR1 and CDR2 from the germline V gene are PRHDT and FYEKMQ (reference sequence). CDR3 loop: CASSSITGGPRETQYF. The CDR3 DNA follows: TGTGCCAGCAGCAGTATTACGGGAGGGCCTAGAGAGACCCAGTACTTC.

This chain links TRBV19 with TRBJ1-1; D might be TRBD1 (5 bases). Germline V gene lookup returns CDR1 LNHDA and CDR2 SQIVND (reference sequence). V dropped 2 bases and J dropped 0 bases, with 10 bases sitting between them. The CDR3 contains 15 residues. The CDR3 region is CASSIQGGVNTEAFF. The DNA for the CDR3 is TGTGCCAGTAGTATACAGGGTGGGGTGAACACTGAAGCTTTCTTT.

The rearrangement joins TRBV2 to TRBJ2-7; 9 bases agree with TRBD2. This CDR3 is 16 amino acids long. CDR1 SNHLY and CDR2 FYNNEI come from the germline V gene. J was trimmed by 5 bases and V by 4 bases; bases with no gene match: 12. The DNA for the CDR3 is TGTGCCAGCAGTGCTGTAATAGCGGGAGTGTCAAACGAGCAGTACTTC. It specifies CASSAVIAGVSNEQYF. Together with reference TRBV2 and TRBJ2-7, the CDR3 gives the full variable domain: EPEVTQTPSHQVTQMGQEVILRCVPISNHLYFYWYRQILGQKVEFLVSFYNNEISEKSEIFDDQFSVERPDGSNFTLKIRSTKLEDSAMYFCASSAVIAGVSNEQYFGPGTRLTVT.

The gene calls are TRBV29-1 and TRBJ1-4; TRBD1 aligns across 8 bases. V was pared by 4 bases and J by 7 bases, with 8 bases of the junction left unmatched. Germline values: CDR1 SQVTM, CDR2 ANQGSEA. The CDR3 contains 14 residues. This CDR3 is CSVVGQGASEKLFF. The CDR3 bases are TGCAGCGTTGTGGGGCAGGGGGCAAGTGAAAAACTGTTTTTT.

This clone was observed a single time. The chain joins TRBV7-2 to TRBJ2-7, with 8 bases aligning to TRBD2. This CDR3 spans 14 amino acids. Germline CDR1 and CDR2: SGHTA and FQGNSA. V lost 2 bases to trimming and J lost 7 bases; unmatched junction nucleotides: 7. Written as DNA, the CDR3 is TGTGCCAGCAGCTTACTTGGTCGACTAGCGGAGCAGTACTTC. It encodes CASSLLGRLAEQYF.

This chain links TRBV2 with TRBJ1-5; possible D gene TRBD1, 5 bases. V lost 4 bases, J lost 6 bases, and 13 bases lay in between. This CDR3 is 14 amino acids long. Germline V gene sequence: CDR1 SNHLY, CDR2 FYNNEI. The DNA of the CDR3 is TGTGCCAGCAGTGCCCAGGGAAGGTCTCAGCCCCAGCATTTT. It translates to CASSAQGRSQPQHF.

V usage is TRBV6-5 and J usage is TRBJ1-2; no definite D call. Germline loops: CDR1 MNHEY, CDR2 SVGAGI. Between the trimmed V and J ends, which lost 0 bases and 4 bases, there was a span of 15 bases. CDR3 length: 16 residues. As DNA, the CDR3 is TGTGCCAGCAGTTACTCGTTTATTGCAGTTGGCTATGGCTACACCTTC. Translation: CASSYSFIAVGYGYTF.

Points on this clone: This sample also contains other DNA sequences that code for the same CDR3. V and J are TRBV11-2 and TRBJ2-3; possibly TRBD1 for D (5 bases). The CDR3 runs 15 residues. Germline CDR1 and CDR2: SGHAT and FQNNGV. Deletions cut 0 bases from V and 0 bases from J, with 7 bases between. CDR3 sequence reads: CASSLDRESTDTQYF. The CDR3 DNA follows: TGTGCCAGCAGCTTAGACAGGGAAAGCACAGATACGCAGTATTTT.

The chain combines TRBV11-2 with TRBJ1-2; weak D call: TRBD1 (6 bases). The CDR3 totals 15 residues. Germline V CDR1 and CDR2: SGHAT, FQNNGV. Deletions cut 1 base from V and 7 bases from J, with 16 bases between. The CDR3 loop reads CASSLGGTGIGGYTF. The CDR3 nucleotides are TGTGCCAGCAGCTTAGGGGGTACAGGGATCGGTGGCTACACCTTC.

The V gene is TRBV9, the J gene TRBJ1-1; 7 nucleotides agree with TRBD1. The germline V gene encodes CDR1 SGDLS and CDR2 YYNGEE. This CDR3 is 14 amino acids long. With 3 bases clipped from V and 10 bases from J, the junction kept 12 bases outside the gene matches. This CDR3 is CASSAYEDRVGAFF. The CDR3 DNA sequence: TGTGCCAGCAGCGCTTACGAAGACAGGGTCGGAGCTTTCTTT.